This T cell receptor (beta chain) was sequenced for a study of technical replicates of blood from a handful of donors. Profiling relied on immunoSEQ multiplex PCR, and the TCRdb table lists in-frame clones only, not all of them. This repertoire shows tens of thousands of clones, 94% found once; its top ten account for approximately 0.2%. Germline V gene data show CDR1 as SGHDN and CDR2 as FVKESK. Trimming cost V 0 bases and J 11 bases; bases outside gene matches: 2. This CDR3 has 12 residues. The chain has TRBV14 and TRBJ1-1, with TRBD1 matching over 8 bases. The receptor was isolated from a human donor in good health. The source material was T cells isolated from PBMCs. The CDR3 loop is CASSQEQGGAFF. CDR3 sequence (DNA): TGTGCCAGCAGCCAAGAACAGGGGGGCGCTTTCTTT.